A single T cell receptor (beta chain) is shown here with its context. Antigen: not known. This specimen comes from a study of T cell responses to AZD1222 COVID-19 vaccine. Sequenced by immunoSEQ multiplex PCR; TCRdb stores in-frame clones only, minus some. The table includes 160,000 or so clones, about 91% detected once. Study-level results: Among AZD1222 vaccinees, only 5 to 7 were seropositive at baseline.

CDR1 and CDR2 from the germline V gene are SGHDN and FVKESK. This CDR3 is 13 amino acids long. The V gene lost 1 base and the J gene lost 4 bases, with 7 bases spanning the gap. The sequencing used peripheral blood, collected on day 0 of AZD1222 vaccination. The sequence was collected from an adult in good health. This chain links TRBV14 with TRBJ2-5; perhaps TRBD1 as D (6 bases). The CDR3 sequence: CASSQVGGETQYF. CDR3 DNA: TGTGCCAGCAGCCAAGTAGGGGGAGAGACCCAGTACTTC. The whole variable domain, filled in from reference TRBV14 and TRBJ2-5, reads EAGVTQFPSHSVIEKGQTVTLRCDPISGHDNLYWYRRVMGKEIKFLLHFVKESKQDESGMPNNRFLAERTGGTYSTLKVQPAELEDSGVYFCASSQVGGETQYFGPGTRLLVL.